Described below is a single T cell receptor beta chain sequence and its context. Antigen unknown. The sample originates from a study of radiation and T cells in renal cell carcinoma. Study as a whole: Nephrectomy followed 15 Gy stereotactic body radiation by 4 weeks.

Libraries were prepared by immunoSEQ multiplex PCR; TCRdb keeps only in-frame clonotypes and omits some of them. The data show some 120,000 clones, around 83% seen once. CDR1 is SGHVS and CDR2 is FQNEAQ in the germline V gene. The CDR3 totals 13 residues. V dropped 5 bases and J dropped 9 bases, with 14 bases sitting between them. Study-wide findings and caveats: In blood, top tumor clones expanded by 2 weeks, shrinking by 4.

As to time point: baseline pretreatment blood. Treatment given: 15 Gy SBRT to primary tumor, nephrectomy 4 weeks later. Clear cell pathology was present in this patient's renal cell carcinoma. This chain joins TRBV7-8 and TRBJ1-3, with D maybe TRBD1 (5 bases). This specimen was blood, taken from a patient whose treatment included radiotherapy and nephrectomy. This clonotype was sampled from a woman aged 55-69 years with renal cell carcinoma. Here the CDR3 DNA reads TGTGCCAGCAGCCCCGGGGACTTTGCCACCATATATTTT. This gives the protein CASSPGDFATIYF. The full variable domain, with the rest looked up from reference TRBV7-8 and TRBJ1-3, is GAGVSQSPRYKVAKRGQDVALRCDPISGHVSLFWYQQALGQGPEFLTYFQNEAQLDKSGLPSDRFFAERPEGSVSTLKIQRTQQEDSAVYLCASSPGDFATIYFGEGSWLTVV.